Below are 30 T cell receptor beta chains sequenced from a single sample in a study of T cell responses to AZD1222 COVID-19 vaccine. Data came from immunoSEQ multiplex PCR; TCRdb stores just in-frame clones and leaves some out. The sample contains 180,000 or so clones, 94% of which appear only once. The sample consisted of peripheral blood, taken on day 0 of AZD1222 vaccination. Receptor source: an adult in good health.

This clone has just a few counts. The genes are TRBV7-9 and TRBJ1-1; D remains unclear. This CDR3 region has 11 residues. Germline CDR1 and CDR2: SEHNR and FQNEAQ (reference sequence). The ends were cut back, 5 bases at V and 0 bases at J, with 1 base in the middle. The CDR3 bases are TGTGCCAGCAGCATGAACACTGAAGCTTTCTTT. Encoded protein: CASSMNTEAFF. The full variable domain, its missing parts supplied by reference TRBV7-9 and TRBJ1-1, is DTGVSQNPRHKITKRGQNVTFRCDPISEHNRLYWYRQTLGQGPEFLTYFQNEAQLEKSRLLSDRFSAERPKGSFSTLEIQRTEQGDSAMYLCASSMNTEAFFGQGTRLTVV.

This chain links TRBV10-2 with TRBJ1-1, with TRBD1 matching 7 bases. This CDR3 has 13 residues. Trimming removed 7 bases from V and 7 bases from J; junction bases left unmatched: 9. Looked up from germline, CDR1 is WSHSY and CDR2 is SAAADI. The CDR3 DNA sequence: TGCGCCAGCACCCCAGGGGGGACGGGTGAAGCTTTCTTT. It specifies CASTPGGTGEAFF.

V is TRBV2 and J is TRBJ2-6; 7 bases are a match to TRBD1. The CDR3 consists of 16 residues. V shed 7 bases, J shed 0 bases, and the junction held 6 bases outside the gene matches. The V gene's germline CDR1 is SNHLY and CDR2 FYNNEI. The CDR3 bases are TGTGCCAGCAAGAGGGACAGATTCTCTGGGGCCAACGTCCTGACTTTC. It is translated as CASKRDRFSGANVLTF.

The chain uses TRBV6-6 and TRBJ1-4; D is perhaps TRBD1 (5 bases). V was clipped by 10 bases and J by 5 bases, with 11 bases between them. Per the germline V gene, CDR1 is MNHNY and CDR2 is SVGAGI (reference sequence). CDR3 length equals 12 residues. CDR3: CATRAGNEKLFF. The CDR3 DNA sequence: TGTGCCACACGGGCAGGGAATGAAAAACTGTTTTTT.

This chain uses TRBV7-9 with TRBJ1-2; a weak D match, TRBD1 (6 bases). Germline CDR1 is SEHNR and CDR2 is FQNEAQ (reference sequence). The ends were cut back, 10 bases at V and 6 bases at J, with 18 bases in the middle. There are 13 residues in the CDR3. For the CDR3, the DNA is TGTGCCATTTCGTCACAGGGACGAGATGGCTACACCTTC. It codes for CAISSQGRDGYTF.

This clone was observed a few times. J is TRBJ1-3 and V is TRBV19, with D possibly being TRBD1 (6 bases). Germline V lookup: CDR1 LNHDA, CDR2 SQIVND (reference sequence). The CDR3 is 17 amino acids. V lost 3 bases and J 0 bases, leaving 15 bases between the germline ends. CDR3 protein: CASSMVRGLLSGNTIYF. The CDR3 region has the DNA TGTGCCAGTAGTATGGTCCGGGGGCTCCTCTCTGGAAACACCATATATTTT.

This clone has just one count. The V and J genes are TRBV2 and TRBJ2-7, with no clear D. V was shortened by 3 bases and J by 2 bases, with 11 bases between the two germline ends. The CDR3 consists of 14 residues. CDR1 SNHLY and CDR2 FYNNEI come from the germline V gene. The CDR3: CASSDPRVPYEQYF. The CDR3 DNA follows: TGTGCCAGCAGTGATCCAAGGGTCCCCTACGAGCAGTACTTC.

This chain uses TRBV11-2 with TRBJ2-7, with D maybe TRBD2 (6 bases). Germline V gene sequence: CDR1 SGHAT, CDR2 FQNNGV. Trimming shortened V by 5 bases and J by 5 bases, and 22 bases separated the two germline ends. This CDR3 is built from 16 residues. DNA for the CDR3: TGTGCCAGCAGCCCGGGACTCTTACCAGGGAATCACGAGCAGTACTTC. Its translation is CASSPGLLPGNHEQYF.

The CDR3 spells CAHRNRWETEAFF. CDR3 nucleotide sequence: TGTGCCCACCGAAACAGATGGGAGACTGAAGCTTTCTTT. This rearrangement joins TRBV10-3 to TRBJ1-1, with D unresolved. This CDR3 is built from 13 residues. Germline V CDR1 and CDR2: ENHRY, SYGVKD. V dropped 11 bases and J dropped 5 bases, with 18 bases sitting between them.

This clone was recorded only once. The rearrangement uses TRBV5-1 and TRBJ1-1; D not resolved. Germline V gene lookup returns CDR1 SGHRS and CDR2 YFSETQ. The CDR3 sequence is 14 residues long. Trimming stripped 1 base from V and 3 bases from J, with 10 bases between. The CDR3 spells CASSLPGMDTEAFF. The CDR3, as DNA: TGCGCCAGCAGCTTGCCGGGGATGGACACTGAAGCTTTCTTT.

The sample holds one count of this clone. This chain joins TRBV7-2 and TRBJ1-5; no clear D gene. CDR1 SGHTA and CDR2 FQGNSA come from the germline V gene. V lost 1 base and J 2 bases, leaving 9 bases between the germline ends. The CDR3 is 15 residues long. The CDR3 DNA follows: TGTGCCAGCAGCTTAGGGTCGGGAGGCAATCAGCCCCAGCATTTT. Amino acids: CASSLGSGGNQPQHF.

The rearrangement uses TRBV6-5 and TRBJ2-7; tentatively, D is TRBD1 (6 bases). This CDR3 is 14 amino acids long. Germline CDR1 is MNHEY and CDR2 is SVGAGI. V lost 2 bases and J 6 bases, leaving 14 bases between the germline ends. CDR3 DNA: TGTGCCAGCAGTTACGGTCAGGGGTCGGGCGAGCAGTACTTC. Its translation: CASSYGQGSGEQYF.

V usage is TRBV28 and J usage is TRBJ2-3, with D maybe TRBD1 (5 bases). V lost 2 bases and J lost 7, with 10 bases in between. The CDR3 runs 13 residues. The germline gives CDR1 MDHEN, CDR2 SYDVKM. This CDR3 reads CASSLGATNTQYF. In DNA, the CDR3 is TGTGCCAGCAGTTTAGGGGCCACCAATACGCAGTATTTT.

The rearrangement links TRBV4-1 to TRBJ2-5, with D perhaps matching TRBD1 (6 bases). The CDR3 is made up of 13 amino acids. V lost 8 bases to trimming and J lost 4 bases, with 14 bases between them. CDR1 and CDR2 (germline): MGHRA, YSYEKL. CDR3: CASARTGLETQYF. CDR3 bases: TGCGCCAGCGCGCGCACAGGGCTAGAGACCCAGTACTTC.

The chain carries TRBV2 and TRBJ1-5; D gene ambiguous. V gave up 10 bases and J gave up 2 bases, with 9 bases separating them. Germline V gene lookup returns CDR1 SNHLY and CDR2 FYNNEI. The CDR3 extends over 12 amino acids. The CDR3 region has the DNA TGTGCCATTGGGAGAGGCAATCAGCCCCAGCATTTT. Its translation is CAIGRGNQPQHF.

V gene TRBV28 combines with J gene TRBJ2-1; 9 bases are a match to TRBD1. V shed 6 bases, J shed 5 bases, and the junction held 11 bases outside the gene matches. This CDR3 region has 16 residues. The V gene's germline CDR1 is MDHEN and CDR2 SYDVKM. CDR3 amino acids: CASRSLPGQGNNEQFF. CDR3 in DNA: TGTGCCAGCAGATCTCTTCCGGGACAGGGTAACAATGAGCAGTTCTTC.

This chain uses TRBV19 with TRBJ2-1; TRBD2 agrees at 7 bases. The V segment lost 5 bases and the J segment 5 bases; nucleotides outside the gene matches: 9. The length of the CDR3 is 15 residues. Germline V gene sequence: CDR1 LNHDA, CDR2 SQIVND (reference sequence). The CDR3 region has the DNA TGTGCCAGTAGTCAATCGGGACTAACCGACAATGAGCAGTTCTTC. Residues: CASSQSGLTDNEQFF.

CDR3: CASSLLGTQPQHF. CDR3 DNA: TGTGCCAGCAGTTTATTAGGGACTCAGCCCCAGCATTTT. The chain employs TRBV28 and TRBJ1-5; a weak D match, TRBD1 (5 bases). The germline V gene has CDR1 MDHEN and CDR2 SYDVKM. V was cut by 1 base and J by 6 bases, with 7 bases left in between. CDR3 length equals 13 residues.

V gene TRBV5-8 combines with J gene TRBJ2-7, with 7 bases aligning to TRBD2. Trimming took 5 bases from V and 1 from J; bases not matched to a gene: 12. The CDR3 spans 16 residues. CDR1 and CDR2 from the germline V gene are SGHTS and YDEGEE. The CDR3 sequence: CASRPLGGGRSYEQYF. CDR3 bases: TGTGCCAGCAGACCTCTGGGGGGAGGGAGGTCCTACGAGCAGTACTTC.

The CDR3 reads CASSLPAPGTGHPVSDEQFF. The CDR3 DNA is TGTGCCAGCAGTTTGCCCGCGCCCGGGACAGGCCACCCGGTGAGCGATGAGCAGTTCTTC. This rearrangement joins TRBV28 to TRBJ2-1; 8 positions agree with TRBD1. The CDR3 sequence is 20 residues long. V was clipped by 3 bases and J by 8 bases; unmatched bases: 24. Germline V gene lookup returns CDR1 MDHEN and CDR2 SYDVKM.

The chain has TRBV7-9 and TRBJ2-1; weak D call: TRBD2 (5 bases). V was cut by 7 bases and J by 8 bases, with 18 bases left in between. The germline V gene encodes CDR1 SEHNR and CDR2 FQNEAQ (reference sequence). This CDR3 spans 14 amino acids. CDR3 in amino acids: CASTTRTRADEQFF. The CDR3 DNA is TGTGCCAGCACCACCCGGACGAGGGCGGATGAGCAGTTCTTC. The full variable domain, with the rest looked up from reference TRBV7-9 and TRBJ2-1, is DTGVSQNPRHKITKRGQNVTFRCDPISEHNRLYWYRQTLGQGPEFLTYFQNEAQLEKSRLLSDRFSAERPKGSFSTLEIQRTEQGDSAMYLCASTTRTRADEQFFGPGTRLTVL.

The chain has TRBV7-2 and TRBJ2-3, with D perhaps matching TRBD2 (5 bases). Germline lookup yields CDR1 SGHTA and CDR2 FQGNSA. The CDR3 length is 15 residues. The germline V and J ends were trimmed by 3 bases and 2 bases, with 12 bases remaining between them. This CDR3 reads CASSFTSGVTDTQYF. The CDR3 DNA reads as TGTGCCAGCAGCTTCACTAGTGGGGTCACAGATACGCAGTATTTT.

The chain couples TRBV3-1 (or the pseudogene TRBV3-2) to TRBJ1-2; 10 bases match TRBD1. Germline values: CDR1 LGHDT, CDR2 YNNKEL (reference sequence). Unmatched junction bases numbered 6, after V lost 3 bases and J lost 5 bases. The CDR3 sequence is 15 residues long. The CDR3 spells CASSHTGQGLYGYTF. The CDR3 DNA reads TGTGCCAGCAGCCACACGGGACAGGGGTTGTATGGCTACACCTTC.

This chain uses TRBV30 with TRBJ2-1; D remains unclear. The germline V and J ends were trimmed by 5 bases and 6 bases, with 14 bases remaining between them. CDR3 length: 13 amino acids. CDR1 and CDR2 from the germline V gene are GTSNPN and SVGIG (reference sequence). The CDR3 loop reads CAWWVGLGNEQFF. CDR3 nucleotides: TGTGCCTGGTGGGTGGGTCTCGGCAATGAGCAGTTCTTC.

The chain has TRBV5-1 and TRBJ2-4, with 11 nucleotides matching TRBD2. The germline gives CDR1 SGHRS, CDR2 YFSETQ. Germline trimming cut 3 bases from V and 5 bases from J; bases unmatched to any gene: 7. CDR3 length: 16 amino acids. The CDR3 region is CASSSFGTSGQNIQYF. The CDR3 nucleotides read TGCGCCAGCAGCTCATTCGGGACTAGCGGCCAAAACATTCAGTACTTC.

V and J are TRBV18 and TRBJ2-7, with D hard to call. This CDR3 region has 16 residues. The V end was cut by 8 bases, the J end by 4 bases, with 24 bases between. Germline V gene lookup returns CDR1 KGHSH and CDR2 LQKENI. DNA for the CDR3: TGTGCCAGCGCCGTATCTGGGATGTCTAGGATTTACGAGCAGTACTTC. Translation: CASAVSGMSRIYEQYF.

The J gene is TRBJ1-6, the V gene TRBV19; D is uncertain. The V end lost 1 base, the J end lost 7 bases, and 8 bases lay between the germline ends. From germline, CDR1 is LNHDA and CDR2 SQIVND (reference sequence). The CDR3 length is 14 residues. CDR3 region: CASSIGGVNSPLHF. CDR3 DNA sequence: TGTGCCAGTAGTATAGGCGGGGTAAATTCACCCCTCCACTTT. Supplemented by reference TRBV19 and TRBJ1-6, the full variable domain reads DGGITQSPKYLFRKEGQNVTLSCEQNLNHDAMYWYRQDPGQGLRLIYYSQIVNDFQKGDIAEGYSVSREKKESFPLTVTSAQKNPTAFYLCASSIGGVNSPLHFGNGTRLTVT.

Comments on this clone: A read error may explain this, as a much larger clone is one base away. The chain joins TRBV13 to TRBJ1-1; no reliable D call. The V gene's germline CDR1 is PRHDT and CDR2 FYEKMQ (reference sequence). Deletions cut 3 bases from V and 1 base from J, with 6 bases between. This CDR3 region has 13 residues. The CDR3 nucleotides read TGTGCCAGCAGCTTTGGGCGGAACACTGAAGCTTTCTTT. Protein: CASSFGRNTEAFF.

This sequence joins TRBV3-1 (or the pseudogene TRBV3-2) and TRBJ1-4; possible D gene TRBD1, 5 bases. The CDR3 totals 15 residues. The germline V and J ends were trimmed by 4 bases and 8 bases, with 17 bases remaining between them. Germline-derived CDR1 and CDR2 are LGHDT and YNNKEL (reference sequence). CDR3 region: CASSPWGKGVEKLFF. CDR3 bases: TGTGCCAGCAGCCCGTGGGGCAAAGGGGTAGAAAAACTGTTTTTT.

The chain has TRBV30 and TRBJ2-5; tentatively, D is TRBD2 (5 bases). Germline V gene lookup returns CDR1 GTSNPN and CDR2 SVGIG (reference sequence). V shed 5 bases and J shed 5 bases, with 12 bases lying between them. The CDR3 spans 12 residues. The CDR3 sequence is CAWSAGRETQYF. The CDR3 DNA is TGTGCCTGGTCGGCGGGCCGGGAGACCCAGTACTTC.